The rows below give T cell receptor beta chains drawn from one sample of a study of T-cell reconstitution after alpha-beta-depleted transplantation in children. TCRdb analysed the PCR reads with MiXCR anew, one entry per CDR3 protein. The sample lists some 200,000 distinct CDR3 sequences; roughly 15% were seen once. The sequencing used PBMCs from the stem cell graft donor, collected from the stem cell graft. All receptors derive from a human donor who donated a stem cell graft to a child with acute lymphoblastic leukemia. Each CDR3 is given with its conserved first and last residue. The order of the fields is D gene, V gene, clone size, J gene, CDR3 DNA, CDR3 protein. D genes are given only for firm matches. Clone size is shown for a subset of rows, as once, few, many or a class of expanded clone.

D gene: NA
V gene: TRBV7-8
clone size: many
J gene: TRBJ2-7
CDR3 DNA: TGTGCCAGCAGAAGGGGGGGCGGGAGCAGTCTCTACGAGCAGTACTTC
CDR3 protein: CASRRGGGSSLYEQYF

D gene: NA
V gene: TRBV5-1
clone size: NA
J gene: TRBJ2-5
CDR3 DNA: TGCGCCAGCAGCTTGGTCCCGACAGGCGAGTACCAAGAGACCCAGTACTTC
CDR3 protein: CASSLVPTGEYQETQYF

D gene: NA
V gene: TRBV24-1
clone size: NA
J gene: TRBJ2-1
CDR3 DNA: TGTGCCACCTTTTATTTGGTTAATGAGCAGTTCTTC
CDR3 protein: CATFYLVNEQFF

D gene: NA
V gene: TRBV7-2
clone size: many
J gene: TRBJ2-1
CDR3 DNA: TGTGCCAGCAGCTTACGGCGGTTTAATGAGCAGTTCTTC
CDR3 protein: CASSLRRFNEQFF

D gene: TRBD2
V gene: TRBV28
clone size: many
J gene: TRBJ2-4
CDR3 DNA: TGTGCCAGCAACCTTAGCGGGAGGGAGAACATTCAGTACTTC
CDR3 protein: CASNLSGRENIQYF

D gene: TRBD2
V gene: TRBV27
clone size: NA
J gene: TRBJ2-1
CDR3 DNA: TGTGCCAGCAGTGGCGCCCTAGCGGCTACCTACAATGAGCAGTTCTTC
CDR3 protein: CASSGALAATYNEQFF

D gene: NA
V gene: TRBV6-5
clone size: many
J gene: TRBJ2-3
CDR3 DNA: TGTGCCAGCAGTTACTCCGGGATACCAGACACAGATACGCAGTATTTT
CDR3 protein: CASSYSGIPDTDTQYF

D gene: NA
V gene: TRBV27
clone size: many
J gene: TRBJ2-1
CDR3 DNA: TGTGCCAGCAGTTTAGGCAGCGGAGACACCTACAATGAGCAGTTCTTC
CDR3 protein: CASSLGSGDTYNEQFF

D gene: NA
V gene: TRBV5-5
clone size: many
J gene: TRBJ2-5
CDR3 DNA: TGTGCCAGCAGCTTCGACAGTCAAGAGACCCAGTACTTC
CDR3 protein: CASSFDSQETQYF

D gene: NA
V gene: TRBV5-1
clone size: many
J gene: TRBJ2-3
CDR3 DNA: TGCGCCAGCAGCTTGTCGGGCGTTAGCACAGATACGCAGTATTTT
CDR3 protein: CASSLSGVSTDTQYF

D gene: TRBD2
V gene: TRBV11-1
clone size: NA
J gene: TRBJ2-1
CDR3 DNA: TGTGCCAGCAGCTTATCCCCGGGTCATGTTAGCGGGAGACCATATGAGCAGTTCTTC
CDR3 protein: CASSLSPGHVSGRPYEQFF

D gene: NA
V gene: TRBV10-3
clone size: few
J gene: TRBJ1-1
CDR3 DNA: TGTGCCATCAAGTGGGGACCGAACACTGAAGCTTTCTTT
CDR3 protein: CAIKWGPNTEAFF

D gene: NA
V gene: TRBV20-1
clone size: few
J gene: TRBJ1-2
CDR3 DNA: TGCAGTGCGAGCCCGGAGGGGGGGTTCTATGGCTACACCTTC
CDR3 protein: CSASPEGGFYGYTF

D gene: NA
V gene: TRBV27
clone size: NA
J gene: TRBJ1-5
CDR3 DNA: TGTGCCAGCAGTTTTCAGAGAGGCAATCAGCCCCAGCATTTT
CDR3 protein: CASSFQRGNQPQHF

D gene: NA
V gene: TRBV20-1
clone size: many
J gene: TRBJ2-7
CDR3 DNA: TGCAGTGCTAGAACGTCGAGGGAGAGCTCCTACGAGCAGTACTTC
CDR3 protein: CSARTSRESSYEQYF

D gene: TRBD2
V gene: TRBV5-1
clone size: NA
J gene: TRBJ2-7
CDR3 DNA: TGCGCCAGCAGCGGGGGACTAGCGGGTTCACTAAACTACGAGCAGTACTTC
CDR3 protein: CASSGGLAGSLNYEQYF

D gene: TRBD1
V gene: TRBV12-3/TRBV12-4
clone size: many
J gene: TRBJ2-1
CDR3 DNA: TGTGCCAGCAGCTACAGGGGGCTATACAATGAGCAGTTCTTC
CDR3 protein: CASSYRGLYNEQFF

D gene: TRBD2
V gene: TRBV5-1
clone size: NA
J gene: TRBJ2-4
CDR3 DNA: TGCGCCAGCAGCTCCGTAGACGGGACTAGCGGGAGGCGGGATAAAAACATTCAGTACTTC
CDR3 protein: CASSSVDGTSGRRDKNIQYF

D gene: TRBD1
V gene: TRBV20-1
clone size: few
J gene: TRBJ1-2
CDR3 DNA: TGCAGTGCTAGCGCCGGGACAGTGTATGGCTACACCTTC
CDR3 protein: CSASAGTVYGYTF

D gene: NA
V gene: TRBV28
clone size: NA
J gene: TRBJ2-4
CDR3 DNA: TGTGCCAGCTCCAGGGGTCCGGGGAACATTCAGTACTTC
CDR3 protein: CASSRGPGNIQYF

D gene: NA
V gene: TRBV9
clone size: many
J gene: TRBJ2-5
CDR3 DNA: TGTGCCAGCAGCAGGAACAACAGGGACCAAGAGACCCAGTACTTC
CDR3 protein: CASSRNNRDQETQYF

D gene: NA
V gene: TRBV20-1
clone size: many
J gene: TRBJ2-3
CDR3 DNA: TGCAGTGCTAGCGCCCGGGGCCGGAGTAATACGCAGTATTTT
CDR3 protein: CSASARGRSNTQYF

D gene: NA
V gene: TRBV10-2
clone size: few
J gene: TRBJ1-1
CDR3 DNA: TGCGCCAGCAGTAGGACACGCTCGAACACTGAAGCTTTCTTT
CDR3 protein: CASSRTRSNTEAFF

D gene: NA
V gene: TRBV7-2
clone size: NA
J gene: TRBJ1-2
CDR3 DNA: TGTGCCAGCGGCAAGGGGCAGGGAACGGGTGGCTACACCTTC
CDR3 protein: CASGKGQGTGGYTF

D gene: NA
V gene: TRBV12-3/TRBV12-4
clone size: many
J gene: TRBJ2-1
CDR3 DNA: TGTGCCAGCAGTCAGACTGGGTCCTACAATGAGCAGTTCTTC
CDR3 protein: CASSQTGSYNEQFF

D gene: TRBD2
V gene: TRBV10-3
clone size: many
J gene: TRBJ2-1
CDR3 DNA: TGTGCCATCAGTCCCGATTGGACTAGCGGGAGGGACAATGAGCAGTTCTTC
CDR3 protein: CAISPDWTSGRDNEQFF

D gene: TRBD1
V gene: TRBV5-1
clone size: many
J gene: TRBJ2-2
CDR3 DNA: TGCGCCAGCAGCTTGGGACAGGGGGTCGCCGGGGAGCTGTTTTTT
CDR3 protein: CASSLGQGVAGELFF

D gene: NA
V gene: TRBV7-2
clone size: NA
J gene: TRBJ1-2
CDR3 DNA: TGTGCCAGCAGCCATCCCGGGACACCGAACAGCTATGGCTGCACCTTC
CDR3 protein: CASSHPGTPNSYGCTF

D gene: TRBD1
V gene: TRBV20-1
clone size: NA
J gene: TRBJ2-1
CDR3 DNA: TGCAGTGCTAGATCCGACAGGGGGCCGGGGTTGGGCCGGAAGTTCTTC
CDR3 protein: CSARSDRGPGLGRKFF

D gene: NA
V gene: TRBV6-5
clone size: many
J gene: TRBJ2-5
CDR3 DNA: TGTGCCAGCAGTTATGGCGAACAAGAGACCCAGTACTTC
CDR3 protein: CASSYGEQETQYF

D gene: NA
V gene: TRBV12-3/TRBV12-4
clone size: many
J gene: TRBJ1-1
CDR3 DNA: TGTGCCAGCAGCTGGGAGAGCAGGGGCAACACTGAAGCTTTCTTT
CDR3 protein: CASSWESRGNTEAFF

D gene: NA
V gene: TRBV20-1
clone size: many
J gene: TRBJ2-7
CDR3 DNA: TGCAGTGCTTCACCACCCAGGGGCAACGAGCAGTACTTC
CDR3 protein: CSASPPRGNEQYF

D gene: NA
V gene: TRBV7-8
clone size: many
J gene: TRBJ1-1
CDR3 DNA: TGTGCCAGCAGCCCAGTCGGGGGGAGGGCTGAAGCTTTCTTT
CDR3 protein: CASSPVGGRAEAFF

D gene: NA
V gene: TRBV5-1
clone size: few
J gene: TRBJ2-2
CDR3 DNA: TGCGCCAGCAGCTTTAGGACAGACAATCCGGCCGGGGAGCTGTTTTTT
CDR3 protein: CASSFRTDNPAGELFF

D gene: NA
V gene: TRBV29-1
clone size: many
J gene: TRBJ2-1
CDR3 DNA: TGCAGCGTTGTGGGGTTCAGCTACAATGAGCAGTTCTTC
CDR3 protein: CSVVGFSYNEQFF

D gene: TRBD2
V gene: TRBV20-1
clone size: NA
J gene: TRBJ2-7
CDR3 DNA: TGCAGTGCTAGCCCAGTTAGGCGGGAGGGAAGGTCCTACGAGCAGTACTTC
CDR3 protein: CSASPVRREGRSYEQYF

D gene: NA
V gene: TRBV2
clone size: many
J gene: TRBJ2-1
CDR3 DNA: TGTGCCAGCAGCCCGACCAGGAGCTCCTACAATGAGCAGTTCTTC
CDR3 protein: CASSPTRSSYNEQFF

D gene: NA
V gene: TRBV5-1
clone size: many
J gene: TRBJ2-6
CDR3 DNA: TGCGCCAGCAGCTTGTTGGTAGCTGGGGCCAACGTCCTGACTTTC
CDR3 protein: CASSLLVAGANVLTF

D gene: NA
V gene: TRBV5-1
clone size: NA
J gene: TRBJ2-1
CDR3 DNA: TGCGCCAGCAGCTTGGGTCAGAGCGATGAGCAGTTCTTC
CDR3 protein: CASSLGQSDEQFF

D gene: NA
V gene: TRBV10-3
clone size: few
J gene: TRBJ1-1
CDR3 DNA: TGTGCCATCAGTGACATGTTGAACACTGAAGCTTTCTTT
CDR3 protein: CAISDMLNTEAFF

D gene: TRBD1
V gene: TRBV5-5
clone size: few
J gene: TRBJ2-4
CDR3 DNA: TGTGCCAGCAGCTTGGTGGGGACAGGGGGGCTACCCAAAAACATTCAGTACTTC
CDR3 protein: CASSLVGTGGLPKNIQYF

D gene: NA
V gene: TRBV5-1
clone size: many
J gene: TRBJ2-3
CDR3 DNA: TGCGCCAGCAGCTCCGGGCCCGGGGGTGCAGATACGCAGTATTTT
CDR3 protein: CASSSGPGGADTQYF

D gene: TRBD1
V gene: TRBV27
clone size: many
J gene: TRBJ2-5
CDR3 DNA: TGTGCCAGCAGTTTAATGGGGGACAGGGTTGTTCTGGAGACCCAGTACTTC
CDR3 protein: CASSLMGDRVVLETQYF

D gene: NA
V gene: TRBV12-3/TRBV12-4
clone size: NA
J gene: TRBJ1-2
CDR3 DNA: TGTGCCAGCAGTTTTGGGGAAGTGCTCGGCTACACCTTC
CDR3 protein: CASSFGEVLGYTF

D gene: NA
V gene: TRBV19
clone size: NA
J gene: TRBJ1-4
CDR3 DNA: TGTGCCAGTAGTATCGGCAGGAATGAAAAACTGTTTTTT
CDR3 protein: CASSIGRNEKLFF

D gene: NA
V gene: TRBV5-1
clone size: many
J gene: TRBJ2-1
CDR3 DNA: TGCGCCAGCAGCTTGGCCGGGAACAAGAACAATGAGCAGTTCTTC
CDR3 protein: CASSLAGNKNNEQFF

D gene: TRBD1
V gene: TRBV24-1
clone size: many
J gene: TRBJ2-5
CDR3 DNA: TGTGCCACCAGTGATTTAGGGACAGGGGGCGGCCAAGAGACCCAGTACTTC
CDR3 protein: CATSDLGTGGGQETQYF

D gene: NA
V gene: TRBV12-3/TRBV12-4
clone size: NA
J gene: TRBJ2-1
CDR3 DNA: TGTGCCAGCAATCACCCTGTGGGTCGGGATGAGCAGTTCTTC
CDR3 protein: CASNHPVGRDEQFF

D gene: NA
V gene: TRBV11-3
clone size: few
J gene: TRBJ2-5
CDR3 DNA: TGTGCCAGCAGCTTTCGGACAAATACGTACCAAGAGACCCAGTACTTC
CDR3 protein: CASSFRTNTYQETQYF

D gene: NA
V gene: TRBV5-1
clone size: many
J gene: TRBJ2-2
CDR3 DNA: TGCGCCAGCCATACTACCGGGGAGCTGTTTTTT
CDR3 protein: CASHTTGELFF

D gene: NA
V gene: TRBV11-3
clone size: few
J gene: TRBJ2-5
CDR3 DNA: TGTGCCAGCAGGTACAGGGTAGAGGAGACCCAGTACTTC
CDR3 protein: CASRYRVEETQYF